Listed below are T cell receptor beta chains from one sample, sequenced in a study of T-cell memory formation after mild COVID-19. TCRdb fed the 5' RACE reads into MiXCR, producing one record per CDR3 protein. This sample yields 200,000 to 300,000 distinct CDR3 sequences, of which 16% are seen a single time; around 21% belongs to the top ten. The sequenced material came from PBMCs or a T cell subset sorted from them (not recorded which). Receptor source: a man aged 18 to 29 who had mild COVID-19 (a few samples of this study predate the infection). Cell type and time point are not known. Each CDR3 is given with its conserved first and last residue. Each record gives: clone size, V gene, D gene, J gene, CDR3 protein, CDR3 DNA. D genes are given only for firm matches. Clone size, where shown, is once, few, many, or a class for clones that have expanded.

-	TRBV5-5	-	TRBJ2-3	CASSVLRTGTDTQYF	TGTGCCAGCAGCGTGCTAAGGACAGGCACAGATACGCAGTATTTT
few	TRBV18	-	TRBJ2-1	CASSSIQGRDYNEQFF	TGTGCCAGCTCATCAATACAGGGTAGGGACTACAATGAGCAGTTCTTC
few	TRBV7-9	-	TRBJ1-1	CASSLDGGTEAFF	TGTGCCAGCAGCTTAGACGGAGGCACTGAAGCTTTCTTT
few	TRBV7-2	-	TRBJ1-2	CASSLAIQSNYGYTF	TGTGCCAGCAGCTTAGCTATCCAATCTAACTATGGCTACACCTTC
-	TRBV4-3	-	TRBJ1-2	CASSGDSNYGYTF	TGCGCCAGCTCAGGGGACTCTAACTATGGCTACACCTTC
few	TRBV18	-	TRBJ2-7	CASSPWRDSYEQYF	TGTGCCAGCTCCCCCTGGAGGGACTCCTACGAGCAGTACTTC
-	TRBV18	-	TRBJ2-3	CASSPLGGYTDTQYF	TGTGCCAGCTCACCTTTAGGGGGATACACAGATACGCAGTATTTT
few	TRBV9	TRBD1	TRBJ2-3	CASSSQGAPDTQYF	TGTGCCAGCAGCTCGCAGGGGGCCCCAGATACGCAGTATTTT
many	TRBV6-5	TRBD1	TRBJ2-3	CASRLVWTGGSDTQYF	TGTGCCAGCAGACTGGTATGGACAGGGGGGTCAGATACGCAGTATTTT
few	TRBV6-5	-	TRBJ2-5	CASSSAPDGVAQYF	TGTGCCAGCAGTAGTGCCCCCGACGGGGTGGCCCAGTACTTC
-	TRBV5-1	-	TRBJ1-6	CASTGEGLSPLHF	TGCGCCAGCACAGGGGAGGGGCTCTCACCCCTCCACTTT
few	TRBV6-4	-	TRBJ2-3	CASSDEGGADTQYF	TGTGCCAGCAGTGACGAGGGGGGCGCCGATACGCAGTATTTT
-	TRBV7-3	-	TRBJ1-2	CASSLRRDYGYTF	TGTGCCAGCAGCCTCAGGAGGGACTATGGCTACACCTTC
-	TRBV2	-	TRBJ2-7	CASKSAEIYEQYF	TGTGCCAGCAAATCTGCCGAGATCTACGAGCAGTACTTC
-	TRBV4-2	-	TRBJ1-1	CASSQDGGRGTEAFF	TGTGCCAGCAGCCAAGATGGGGGGCGAGGTACTGAAGCTTTCTTT
-	TRBV11-3	-	TRBJ2-4	CASKKQGRDIQYF	TGTGCCAGCAAAAAACAGGGTCGGGACATTCAGTACTTC
many	TRBV7-3	-	TRBJ1-1	CASSLYPGITEAFF	TGTGCCAGCAGCTTATACCCTGGGATCACTGAAGCTTTCTTT
-	TRBV2	-	TRBJ2-2	CASGGATGELFF	TGTGCCAGCGGGGGGGCTACCGGGGAGCTGTTTTTT
few	TRBV28	TRBD1	TRBJ2-5	CASSFVGQGAEETQYF	TGTGCCAGCAGTTTTGTGGGCCAGGGGGCCGAGGAGACCCAGTACTTC
-	TRBV5-1	-	TRBJ1-2	CASSSREDPLYGYTF	TGCGCCAGCAGCTCGCGGGAAGATCCGCTCTATGGCTACACCTTC
-	TRBV7-2	TRBD1	TRBJ2-1	CASSLDRGIDEQFF	TGTGCCAGCAGCCTGGACAGGGGTATTGATGAGCAGTTCTTC
-	TRBV29-1	-	TRBJ1-1	CSADRTTMNTEAFF	TGCAGCGCTGACCGGACAACTATGAACACTGAAGCTTTCTTT
many	TRBV15	-	TRBJ2-3	CATSRHRATDTQYF	TGTGCCACCAGCAGACACCGAGCGACAGATACGCAGTATTTT
-	TRBV20-1	TRBD1	TRBJ2-5	CSARTGARWTRETQYF	TGCAGTGCTCGGACAGGGGCAAGGTGGACAAGAGAGACCCAGTACTTC
few	TRBV6-1	-	TRBJ1-4	CASSEPTSDKLLEKLFF	TGTGCCAGCAGTGAGCCGACGTCGGACAAGCTCCTTGAAAAACTGTTTTTT
-	TRBV12-3/TRBV12-4	-	TRBJ2-3	CASSFFLKTSTDTQYF	TGTGCCAGCAGTTTCTTCCTGAAGACTAGCACAGATACGCAGTATTTT
few	TRBV7-2	TRBD2	TRBJ2-3	CASSELAGALTDTQYF	TGTGCCAGCAGCGAATTAGCGGGGGCCCTCACAGATACGCAGTATTTT
few	TRBV2	-	TRBJ2-5	CASSPLGTGYPSGAETQYF	TGTGCCAGCAGTCCTCTGGGGACAGGGTATCCTAGCGGGGCAGAGACCCAGTACTTC
few	TRBV7-3	-	TRBJ2-2	CASSRVSGELFF	TGTGCCAGCAGTAGGGTTTCCGGGGAGCTGTTTTTT
-	TRBV12-3/TRBV12-4	TRBD2	TRBJ2-5	CASSVRLAETQYF	TGTGCCAGCAGTGTTAGACTAGCCGAGACCCAGTACTTC
few	TRBV29-1	TRBD1	TRBJ2-1	CSVFSETGSNEQFF	TGCAGCGTTTTTTCCGAGACAGGGTCAAATGAGCAGTTCTTC
many	TRBV7-2	TRBD1	TRBJ2-6	CASSTRTGPGANVLTF	TGTGCCAGCAGCACCCGGACAGGGCCTGGGGCCAACGTCCTGACTTTC
many	TRBV4-1	-	TRBJ1-1	CASSQGIANTEAFF	TGCGCCAGCAGCCAAGGAATAGCGAACACTGAAGCTTTCTTT
-	TRBV20-1	-	TRBJ2-1	CSARDAYRRSYNEQFF	TGCAGTGCTAGAGATGCATACCGCCGCTCCTACAATGAGCAGTTCTTC
-	TRBV18	-	TRBJ2-5	CASSPFGETQYF	TGTGCCAGCTCACCCTTTGGGGAGACCCAGTACTTC
few	TRBV4-3	-	TRBJ1-1	CASSHSTGMGTEAFF	TGCGCCAGCAGCCATAGTACAGGAATGGGCACTGAAGCTTTCTTT
few	TRBV3-1	-	TRBJ2-3	CASSQEATDTQYF	TGTGCCAGCAGCCAAGAAGCTACAGATACGCAGTATTTT
-	TRBV10-3	-	TRBJ1-5	CAISESGKGTHQPQHF	TGTGCCATCAGTGAGTCAGGGAAAGGGACTCATCAGCCCCAGCATTTT
few	TRBV12-3/TRBV12-4	TRBD1	TRBJ2-5	CASSRDRGRETQYF	TGTGCCAGCAGTCGGGACAGGGGGCGGGAGACCCAGTACTTC
-	TRBV3-1	-	TRBJ1-4	CASSQDPTGYEKLFF	TGTGCCAGCAGCCAAGACCCCACGGGTTACGAAAAACTGTTTTTT
-	TRBV20-1	-	TRBJ1-1	CSARDRTFRSMNTEAFF	TGCAGTGCTAGAGATAGGACTTTCAGGTCCATGAACACTGAAGCTTTCTTT
few	TRBV3-1	TRBD1	TRBJ1-2	CASSQGQGNYGYTF	TGTGCCAGCAGCCAGGGACAGGGCAACTATGGCTACACCTTC
-	TRBV5-1	-	TRBJ1-1	CASSTTPTRVMNTEAFF	TGCGCCAGCAGCACCACGCCTACCAGGGTTATGAACACTGAAGCTTTCTTT
-	TRBV20-1	-	TRBJ2-6	CSAPGAGANVLTF	TGCAGTGCTCCTGGGGCTGGGGCCAACGTCCTGACTTTC
few	TRBV4-2	-	TRBJ2-5	CASSQDSDRGVQETQYF	TGTGCCAGCAGCCAAGACTCGGACAGAGGGGTCCAAGAGACCCAGTACTTC
-	TRBV11-2	-	TRBJ1-1	CASTLTGGAEAFF	TGTGCCAGCACCCTAACGGGGGGGGCGGAAGCTTTCTTT
-	TRBV5-1	-	TRBJ2-3	CASSLTGRGTDTQYF	TGCGCCAGCAGCTTAACAGGACGGGGCACAGATACGCAGTATTTT
few	TRBV11-2	TRBD2	TRBJ2-5	CASSSRTSGGAGSETQYF	TGTGCCAGCAGCTCCCGGACTAGCGGGGGGGCCGGGTCCGAGACCCAGTACTTC
few	TRBV30	-	TRBJ1-1	CAWSVLLRGAFF	TGTGCCTGGAGTGTACTCCTACGTGGAGCTTTCTTT
few	TRBV20-1	TRBD2	TRBJ2-7	CSARDAASGGSDEQYF	TGCAGTGCTAGAGATGCGGCTAGCGGGGGATCTGACGAGCAGTACTTC
many	TRBV18	-	TRBJ1-6	CASSPLITGSNSPLHF	TGTGCCAGCTCACCTCTCATAACAGGGAGCAATTCACCCCTCCACTTT
-	TRBV27	TRBD2	TRBJ2-7	CASRRLAGGLYEQYF	TGTGCCAGCAGAAGACTAGCGGGGGGACTATACGAGCAGTACTTC
-	TRBV6-5	TRBD2	TRBJ2-3	CASSPTSGSSTDTQYF	TGTGCCAGCAGTCCTACTAGCGGATCTAGCACAGATACGCAGTATTTT